The 18 T cell receptor beta chains below all came from one sample that was sequenced in a study of cytomegalovirus exposure and HLA in healthy donors. 13 Jbeta primers and 60 Vbeta primers were used for the PCR. TCRdb keeps only in-frame clones here, not all; method: immunoSEQ multiplex PCR. The sample lists 140,000 to 150,000 clones; 78% were seen once. The sequencing input was PBMCs. These receptors came from a female donor in good health and CMV-seronegative.

The rearrangement uses TRBV5-1 and TRBJ1-2; possibly TRBD1 for D (6 bases). The V gene lost 1 base and the J gene lost 8 bases, with 12 bases spanning the gap. Looked up from germline, CDR1 is SGHRS and CDR2 is YFSETQ. The length of the CDR3 is 13 residues. CDR3 sequence reads: CASSLTGMGGYTF. The CDR3 nucleotides are TGCGCCAGCAGCTTGACAGGGATGGGGGGCTACACCTTC. The complete variable domain, with remaining parts taken from reference TRBV5-1 and TRBJ1-2, reads KAGVTQTPRYLIKTRGQQVTLSCSPISGHRSVSWYQQTPGQGLQFLFEYFSETQRNKGNFPGRFSGRQFSNSRSEMNVSTLELGDSALYLCASSLTGMGGYTFGSGTRLTVV.

This chain links TRBV28 with TRBJ2-6; D unresolved. The CDR3 runs 16 residues. Germline V lookup: CDR1 MDHEN, CDR2 SYDVKM. Trimming cost V 6 bases and J 0 bases, with 12 bases left between them. CDR3 bases: TGTGCCAGCAGGCCCCAACGTAGCTCTGGGGCCAACGTCCTGACTTTC. It encodes CASRPQRSSGANVLTF.

This clone was recorded only once. The J gene is TRBJ1-1, the V gene TRBV7-6; perhaps TRBD1 as D (5 bases). CDR3 length equals 16 residues. Germline CDR1 and CDR2: SGHVS and FNYEAQ. Trimming removed 1 base at V and 5 bases at J, with 17 bases between. The CDR3 nucleotides are TGTGCCAGCAGCTTAGGGGCGGCAGGTGGGGGGACTGAAGCTTTCTTT. Protein product: CASSLGAAGGGTEAFF.

The chain couples TRBV30 to TRBJ2-7, with D unclear. Deletions cut 2 bases from V and 6 bases from J, with 11 bases between. Germline CDR1 reads GTSNPN; CDR2 reads SVGIG (reference sequence). There are 12 residues in the CDR3. The CDR3 is CAWSPMWSEQYF. The DNA of the CDR3 is TGTGCCTGGAGTCCTATGTGGAGCGAGCAGTACTTC.

For this clone: Other nucleotide sequences in the sample specify the same CDR3. V usage is TRBV9 and J usage is TRBJ1-5; D is unresolved. V lost 3 bases, J lost 4 bases, and 8 bases lay in between. This CDR3 spans 13 amino acids. The germline gives CDR1 SGDLS, CDR2 YYNGEE. The CDR3 DNA reads as TGTGCCAGCAGCGGTAGCGGAAATCAGCCCCAGCATTTT. Its translation is CASSGSGNQPQHF.

The chain links TRBV5-4 to TRBJ2-6; D possibly corresponds to TRBD2 (7 bases). Trimming took off 0 bases at V and 5 bases at J, with 15 bases between the two ends. Germline values: CDR1 SGHNT, CDR2 YYREEE (reference sequence). There are 17 residues in the CDR3. In DNA form, the CDR3 reads TGTGCCAGCAGCTTGGAGGGGGGGGCTCTGAGGGCCAACGTCCTGACTTTC. Its translation: CASSLEGGALRANVLTF.

The chain employs TRBV5-1 and TRBJ2-2; TRBD2 is a possible D gene (6 bases). CDR3 length equals 15 residues. The V end was cut by 6 bases, the J end by 1 base, with 13 bases between. Germline-derived CDR1 and CDR2 are SGHRS and YFSETQ. CDR3 nucleotides: TGCGCCAGCAATGGGGGACTTGGGAACACCGGGGAGCTGTTTTTT. It encodes CASNGGLGNTGELFF.

The chain joins TRBV9 to TRBJ1-5; TRBD1 agrees at 9 bases. CDR1 and CDR2 (germline): SGDLS, YYNGEE. The CDR3 covers 15 residues. V shed 2 bases and J 6 bases; nucleotides not matched to a gene: 6. The CDR3 DNA reads TGTGCCAGCAGCGTTACAGGGGGCTCGGGTCAGCCCCAGCATTTT. Its protein product is CASSVTGGSGQPQHF.

The chain employs TRBV11-2 and TRBJ1-4; 8 bases are a match to TRBD1. CDR3 length: 15 residues. Germline V CDR1 and CDR2: SGHAT, FQNNGV. With 3 bases clipped from V and 4 bases from J, the junction kept 4 bases outside the gene matches. CDR3 in amino acids: CASSLGDRGNEKLFF. In DNA, the CDR3 is TGTGCCAGCAGCTTGGGAGACAGGGGTAATGAAAAACTGTTTTTT.

The chain has TRBV9 and TRBJ1-3; D unresolved. Germline lookup yields CDR1 SGDLS and CDR2 YYNGEE. The CDR3 contains 15 residues. Trimming shortened V by 4 bases and J by 1 base, and 12 bases separated the two germline ends. This chain's CDR3 is CASSPVPGSGNTIYF. The DNA for the CDR3 is TGTGCCAGCAGCCCCGTTCCGGGTTCTGGAAACACCATATATTTT.

This clone was observed a handful of times. This sequence joins TRBV4-3 and TRBJ2-7, with TRBD2 matching 9 bases. Germline V lookup: CDR1 LGHNA, CDR2 YSLEER. The CDR3 runs to 16 residues. J was trimmed by 5 bases and V by 0 bases; bases with no gene match: 8. CDR3 protein: CASSQDEARGGHEQYF. In nucleotides, the CDR3 is TGCGCCAGCAGCCAAGATGAGGCGCGGGGGGGGCACGAGCAGTACTTC.

This CDR3 reads CASRGSSYEQYF. The CDR3 nucleotides are TGTGCCAGTCGCGGCAGTTCCTACGAGCAGTACTTC. The chain has TRBV2 and TRBJ2-7; no firm D call. This CDR3 has 12 residues. V lost 9 bases and J 1 base, leaving 10 bases between the germline ends. Germline CDR1 is SNHLY and CDR2 is FYNNEI.

J is TRBJ1-1 and V is TRBV30; the D gene is possibly TRBD1 (5 bases). The CDR3 has 15 amino acids. Germline CDR1 and CDR2: GTSNPN and SVGIG (reference sequence). Trimming shortened V by 1 base and J by 0 bases, and 12 bases separated the two germline ends. In DNA, the CDR3 is TGTGCCTGGAGTGATATGGGGCTCCTGAACACTGAAGCTTTCTTT. It codes for CAWSDMGLLNTEAFF. Supplemented by reference TRBV30 and TRBJ1-1, the full variable domain reads SQTIHQWPATLVQPVGSPLSLECTVEGTSNPNLYWYRQAAGRGLQLLFYSVGIGQISSEVPQNLSASRPQDRQFILSSKKLLLSDSGFYLCAWSDMGLLNTEAFFGQGTRLTVV.

The chain employs TRBV28 and TRBJ2-2; the D gene is possibly TRBD1 (6 bases). Trimming pared 2 bases from V and 6 bases from J, leaving 16 bases between. The CDR3 loop spans 16 amino acids. The germline V gene encodes CDR1 MDHEN and CDR2 SYDVKM. The CDR3 here is CASSLTGQIRSGELFF. Here the CDR3 DNA reads TGTGCCAGCAGTTTAACGGGACAAATTAGGTCCGGGGAGCTGTTTTTT.

This clone was seen a handful of times. V and J are TRBV7-8 and TRBJ1-1; D remains unclear. Trimming left V 2 bases short and J 6 bases short, with 10 bases between. The CDR3 covers 13 residues. Per germline, CDR1 SGHVS and CDR2 FQNEAQ. CDR3 sequence reads: CASSLSVVAEAFF. In DNA form, the CDR3 reads TGTGCCAGCAGCTTATCGGTGGTCGCTGAAGCTTTCTTT.

The chain is built from TRBV6-5 and TRBJ2-1; 11 positions agree with TRBD1. The junction had 1 base not matched to a gene; V was cut back by 5 bases and J by 4 bases. CDR1 is MNHEY and CDR2 is SVGAGI in the germline V gene. The CDR3 totals 14 residues. This chain's CDR3 is CASSRDRGYNEQFF. In DNA, the CDR3 is TGTGCCAGCAGTAGGGACAGGGGGTACAATGAGCAGTTCTTC.

This clone has only a few counts. The chain is built from TRBV7-2 and TRBJ2-5; TRBD1 matches at 8 bases. The end of the DNA fits TRBJ2-7 better, so the J call may be wrong. The CDR3 consists of 18 residues. The V gene's germline CDR1 is SGHTA and CDR2 FQGNSA. CDR3 region: CASSPSVIRQGFSYEQYF. CDR3 DNA: TGTGCCAGCAGCCCTTCCGTCATCCGACAGGGGTTCTCCTACGAGCAGTACTTC.

V usage is TRBV27 and J usage is TRBJ2-3, with TRBD2 matching over 12 bases. CDR1 is MNHEY and CDR2 is SMNVEV in the germline V gene (reference sequence). The CDR3 is 14 residues long. V lost 3 bases and J lost 5; bases outside the gene matches: 0. The CDR3 is CASSLGLAGDTQYF. In DNA form, the CDR3 reads TGTGCCAGCAGTTTGGGACTAGCGGGAGATACGCAGTATTTT.